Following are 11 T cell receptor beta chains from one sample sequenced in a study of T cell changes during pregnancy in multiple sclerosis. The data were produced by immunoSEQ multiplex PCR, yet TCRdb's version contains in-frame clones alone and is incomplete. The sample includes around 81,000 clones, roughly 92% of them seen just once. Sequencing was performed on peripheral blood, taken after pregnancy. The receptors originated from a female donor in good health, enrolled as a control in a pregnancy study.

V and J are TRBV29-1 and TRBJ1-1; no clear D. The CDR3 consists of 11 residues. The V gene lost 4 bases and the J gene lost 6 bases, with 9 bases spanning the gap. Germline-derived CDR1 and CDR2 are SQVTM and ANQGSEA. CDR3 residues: CSVGGGSEAFF. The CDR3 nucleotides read TGCAGCGTTGGCGGTGGGTCTGAAGCTTTCTTT.

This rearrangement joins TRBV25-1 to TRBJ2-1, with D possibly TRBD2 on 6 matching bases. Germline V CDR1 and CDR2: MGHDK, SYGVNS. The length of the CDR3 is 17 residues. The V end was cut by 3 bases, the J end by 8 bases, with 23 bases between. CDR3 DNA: TGTGCCAGCAGTGACCCCTACGACCCCTCTAGCGAGGATGAGCAGTTCTTC. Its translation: CASSDPYDPSSEDEQFF.

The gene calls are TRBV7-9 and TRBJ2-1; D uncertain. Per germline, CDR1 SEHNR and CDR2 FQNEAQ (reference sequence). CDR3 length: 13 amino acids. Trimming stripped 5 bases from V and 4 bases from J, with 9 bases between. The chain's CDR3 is CASSQPGYNEQFF. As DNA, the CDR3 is TGTGCCAGCAGCCAGCCGGGTTACAATGAGCAGTTCTTC.

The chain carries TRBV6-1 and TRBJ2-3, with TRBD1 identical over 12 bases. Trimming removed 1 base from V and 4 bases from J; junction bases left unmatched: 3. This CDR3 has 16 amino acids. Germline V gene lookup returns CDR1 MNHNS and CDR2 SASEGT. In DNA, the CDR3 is TGTGCCAGCAGTGAAGGGGACAGGGGGCGGTCAGATACGCAGTATTTT. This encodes CASSEGDRGRSDTQYF.

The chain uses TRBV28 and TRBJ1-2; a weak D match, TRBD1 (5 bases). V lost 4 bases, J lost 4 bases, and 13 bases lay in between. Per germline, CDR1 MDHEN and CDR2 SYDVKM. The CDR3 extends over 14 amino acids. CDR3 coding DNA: TGTGCCAGCAGTTATGTGGGGGGAGGCTATGGCTACACCTTC. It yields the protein CASSYVGGGYGYTF.

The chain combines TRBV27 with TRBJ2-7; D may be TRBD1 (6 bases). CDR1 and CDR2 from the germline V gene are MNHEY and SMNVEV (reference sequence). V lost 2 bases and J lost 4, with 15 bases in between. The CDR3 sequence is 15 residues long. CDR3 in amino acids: CASSLTGNSQYEQYF. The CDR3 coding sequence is TGTGCCAGCAGTTTAACAGGGAACTCCCAATACGAGCAGTACTTC.

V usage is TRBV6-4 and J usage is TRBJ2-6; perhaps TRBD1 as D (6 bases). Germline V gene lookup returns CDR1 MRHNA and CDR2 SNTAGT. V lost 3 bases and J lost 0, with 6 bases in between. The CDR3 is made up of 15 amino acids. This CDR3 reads CASSEDSSGANVLTF. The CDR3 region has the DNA TGTGCCAGCAGTGAGGACAGCTCTGGGGCCAACGTCCTGACTTTC.

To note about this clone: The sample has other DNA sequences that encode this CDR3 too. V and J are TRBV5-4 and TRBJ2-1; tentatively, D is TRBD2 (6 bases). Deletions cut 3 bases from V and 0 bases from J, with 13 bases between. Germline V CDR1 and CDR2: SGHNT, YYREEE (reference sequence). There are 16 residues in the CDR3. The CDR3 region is CASSWGTGSSYNEQFF. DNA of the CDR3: TGTGCCAGCAGCTGGGGGACTGGGAGCTCCTACAATGAGCAGTTCTTC. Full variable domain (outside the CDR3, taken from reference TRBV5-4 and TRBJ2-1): ETGVTQSPTHLIKTRGQQVTLRCSSQSGHNTVSWYQQALGQGPQFIFQYYREEENGRGNFPPRFSGLQFPNYSSELNVNALELDDSALYLCASSWGTGSSYNEQFFGPGTRLTVL.

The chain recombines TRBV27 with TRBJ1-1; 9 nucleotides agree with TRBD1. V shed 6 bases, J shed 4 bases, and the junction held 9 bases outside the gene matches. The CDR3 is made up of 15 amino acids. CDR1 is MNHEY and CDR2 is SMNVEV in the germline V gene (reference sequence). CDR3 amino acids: CASSSMGTGPTEAFF. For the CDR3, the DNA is TGTGCCAGCAGCTCTATGGGGACAGGGCCCACTGAAGCTTTCTTT.

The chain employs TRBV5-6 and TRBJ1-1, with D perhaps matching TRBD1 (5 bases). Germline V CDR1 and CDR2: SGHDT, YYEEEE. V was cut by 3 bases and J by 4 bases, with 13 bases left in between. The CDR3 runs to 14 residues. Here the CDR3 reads CASSWQGLGTEAFF. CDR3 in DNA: TGTGCCAGCAGCTGGCAGGGATTGGGCACTGAAGCTTTCTTT. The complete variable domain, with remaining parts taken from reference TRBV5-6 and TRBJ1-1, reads DAGVTQSPTHLIKTRGQQVTLRCSPKSGHDTVSWYQQALGQGPQFIFQYYEEEERQRGNFPDRFSGHQFPNYSSELNVNALLLGDSALYLCASSWQGLGTEAFFGQGTRLTVV.

The CDR3 is CATSRGHGQETQYF. CDR3 nucleotides: TGCGCCACATCCCGGGGACACGGACAAGAGACCCAGTACTTC. The chain employs TRBV5-1 and TRBJ2-5; weak D call: TRBD1 (6 bases). V lost 9 bases to trimming and J lost 2 bases, with 17 bases between them. There are 14 residues in the CDR3. Germline V gene data show CDR1 as SGHRS and CDR2 as YFSETQ.